This passage covers 16 T cell receptor beta chains from one sample sequenced in a study of memory CD4+ T cells and cytomegalovirus serostatus. The protocol was immunoSEQ multiplex PCR, while the TCRdb copy is restricted to in-frame clones and leaves out a portion. The top ten clones hold under 0.7% of a sample with about 42,000 clones, 65% to 85% of them seen once. The sort gate was single viable CD3+CD4+CD8-CD45RO+ cells for memory CD4+ T cells. Sequencing input: memory CD4+ T cells from blood. Receptors were obtained from an adult in good health and CMV-seronegative.

V and J are TRBV5-1 and TRBJ2-1; D is uncertain. Trimming cost V 4 bases and J 6 bases, with 8 bases left between them. The germline V gene encodes CDR1 SGHRS and CDR2 YFSETQ. The CDR3 loop spans 12 amino acids. In DNA, the CDR3 is TGCGCCAGCAGCACTATGGGCAATGAGCAGTTCTTC. Translation gives CASSTMGNEQFF.

A single count supports this clone. V and J are TRBV5-1 and TRBJ2-1; maybe TRBD2 (5 bases). Germline-derived CDR1 and CDR2 are SGHRS and YFSETQ. This CDR3 is built from 12 residues. Trimming took off 1 base at V and 8 bases at J, with 7 bases between the two ends. The CDR3 bases are TGCGCCAGCAGCTTGCCCGGGGATGAGCAGTTCTTC. It specifies CASSLPGDEQFF.

The V gene is TRBV27, the J gene TRBJ1-2; D may be TRBD1 (6 bases). Germline V CDR1 and CDR2: MNHEY, SMNVEV (reference sequence). V lost 11 bases and J lost 5, with 24 bases in between. The CDR3 has 15 amino acids. The CDR3 region is CAGGDMGQDLYGYTF. The CDR3 DNA is TGTGCCGGCGGGGACATGGGCCAAGACTTATATGGCTACACCTTC.

The chain couples TRBV6-5 to TRBJ1-2; D possibly corresponds to TRBD1 (6 bases). In germline, CDR1 is MNHEY, CDR2 SVGAGI. V gave up 7 bases and J gave up 6 bases, with 21 bases separating them. This CDR3 spans 15 amino acids. Here the CDR3 DNA reads TGTGCCAGCATTTCCCCAGGGGCGGCATCAGATGGCTACACCTTC. Translating gives CASISPGAASDGYTF.

The V and J genes are TRBV30 and TRBJ2-3; D is ambiguous. Trimming took off 0 bases at V and 5 bases at J, with 6 bases between the two ends. The germline V gene encodes CDR1 GTSNPN and CDR2 SVGIG (reference sequence). The CDR3 consists of 12 residues. The CDR3 reads CAWSVGQDTQYF. The CDR3 DNA reads TGTGCCTGGAGTGTAGGGCAAGATACGCAGTATTTT.

The rearrangement links TRBV7-2 to TRBJ2-3, with D tentatively TRBD1 (5 bases). This CDR3 contains 14 residues. Trimming left V 1 base short and J 6 bases short, with 11 bases between. From germline, CDR1 is SGHTA and CDR2 FQGNSA. Written as DNA, the CDR3 is TGTGCCAGCAGCTTAGTAGCAGGGTGGGATACGCAGTATTTT. Translating gives CASSLVAGWDTQYF. Full variable domain (missing parts from reference TRBV7-2 and TRBJ2-3): GAGVSQSPSNKVTEKGKDVELRCDPISGHTALYWYRQSLGQGLEFLIYFQGNSAPDKSGLPSDRFSAERTGGSVSTLTIQRTQQEDSAVYLCASSLVAGWDTQYFGPGTRLTVL.

The chain is built from TRBV28 and TRBJ2-7; D ambiguous. Trimming left V 9 bases short and J 3 bases short, with 12 bases between. The CDR3 totals 12 residues. Germline lookup yields CDR1 MDHEN and CDR2 SYDVKM. CDR3 nucleotides: TGTGCCAGTCAGGATCTTGACTACGAGCAGTACTTC. This encodes CASQDLDYEQYF.

The genes are TRBV5-1 and TRBJ1-3; perhaps TRBD1 as D (6 bases). With 4 bases removed from V and 0 bases from J, the gap between germline ends came to 11 bases. The CDR3 length is 15 residues. Germline V gene data show CDR1 as SGHRS and CDR2 as YFSETQ. The DNA of the CDR3 is TGCGCCAGCAGCACCGAGGGGGGCTCTGGAAACACCATATATTTT. Its translation: CASSTEGGSGNTIYF. The full variable domain, in which reference TRBV5-1 and TRBJ1-3 provide the parts outside the CDR3, is KAGVTQTPRYLIKTRGQQVTLSCSPISGHRSVSWYQQTPGQGLQFLFEYFSETQRNKGNFPGRFSGRQFSNSRSEMNVSTLELGDSALYLCASSTEGGSGNTIYFGEGSWLTVV.

The chain carries TRBV6-5 and TRBJ2-2; tentative D call: TRBD2 (6 bases). Germline-derived CDR1 and CDR2 are MNHEY and SVGAGI. CDR3 length equals 14 residues. V lost 8 bases, J lost 3 bases, and 13 bases lay in between. The CDR3 DNA reads TGTGCCAGCGGGGGGTTCCGGGACACCGGGGAGCTGTTTTTT. Protein product: CASGGFRDTGELFF.

In this sample, this clone turned up a few times. The chain couples TRBV11-2 to TRBJ2-7; weak D call: TRBD2 (6 bases). The ends were cut back, 0 bases at V and 1 base at J, with 16 bases in the middle. The CDR3 has 17 residues. Germline CDR1 SGHAT, CDR2 FQNNGV. CDR3 sequence: CASSLDTRPTRSYEQYF. The CDR3 region has the DNA TGTGCCAGCAGCTTAGATACAAGGCCGACTAGGTCCTACGAGCAGTACTTC.

The rearrangement links TRBV7-2 to TRBJ2-3, with no clear D. Germline V gene sequence: CDR1 SGHTA, CDR2 FQGNSA. The CDR3 runs to 14 residues. Between the trimmed V and J ends, which lost 5 bases and 2 bases, there was a span of 11 bases. The DNA of the CDR3 is TGTGCCAGCAGCCGACCCCCCAACACAGATACGCAGTATTTT. It translates to CASSRPPNTDTQYF.

This clone appeared once. The gene calls are TRBV5-1 and TRBJ1-5, with TRBD1 as a possible D gene (6 bases). Germline CDR1 is SGHRS and CDR2 is YFSETQ. The CDR3 sequence is 14 residues long. V was pared by 6 bases and J by 2 bases, with 12 bases between. The CDR3 sequence is CASTSGVGNQPQHF. The CDR3 nucleotides are TGCGCCAGCACCTCAGGGGTAGGCAATCAGCCCCAGCATTTT.

The chain is built from TRBV6-5 and TRBJ1-1, with D perhaps matching TRBD1 (6 bases). V was trimmed by 6 bases and J by 5 bases, leaving 13 bases between them. There are 13 residues in the CDR3. Germline CDR1 reads MNHEY; CDR2 reads SVGAGI. The CDR3 sequence is CASRWGRDTEAFF. The CDR3 DNA follows: TGTGCCAGCAGATGGGGGCGGGATACTGAAGCTTTCTTT.

V usage is TRBV5-6 and J usage is TRBJ2-2; no reliable D call. CDR1 and CDR2 from the germline V gene are SGHDT and YYEEEE. This CDR3 contains 16 residues. Trimming pared 1 base from V and 4 bases from J, leaving 14 bases between. This CDR3 reads CASSLLSKARTGELFF. CDR3 coding DNA: TGTGCCAGCAGCTTGCTTTCGAAGGCGCGCACCGGGGAGCTGTTTTTT.

The V and J genes are TRBV9 and TRBJ2-1; TRBD2 matches at 7 bases. Per germline, CDR1 SGDLS and CDR2 YYNGEE. Trimming took 0 bases from V and 6 from J; bases not matched to a gene: 6. The CDR3 has 15 amino acids. In DNA, the CDR3 is TGTGCCAGCAGCGTAGTGTCTAGCGGATCCAATGAGCAGTTCTTC. It codes for CASSVVSSGSNEQFF.

This clone has just a few counts. The rearrangement uses TRBV19 and TRBJ1-5, with TRBD1 matching 8 bases. This CDR3 is 15 amino acids long. V lost 9 bases to trimming and J lost 1 base; unmatched junction nucleotides: 8. Germline V gives CDR1 LNHDA, CDR2 SQIVND (reference sequence). The CDR3 protein is CASKPDRASNQPQHF. The CDR3 DNA reads TGTGCCAGCAAGCCGGACAGGGCAAGCAATCAGCCCCAGCATTTT.